These T cell receptor beta chains were read from a single sample in a study of blood T cell repertoires in COVID-19. Using immunoSEQ multiplex PCR, the repertoire was profiled, and TCRdb retains in-frame clones only, with some absent. This table has about 85,000 clones, around 87% appearing once. Sequencing was performed on peripheral blood. These TCRs come from a woman of 80 years or more with active or convalescent COVID-19. The CDR3 runs from the conserved cysteine through the conserved F or W. Each record gives: V gene, D gene, J gene, clone size, CDR3 protein, CDR3 DNA. D genes are given only for firm matches. Clone size is not always given. Where it is, it says once, few, many or a class for expanded clones.

V gene: TRBV6-2/TRBV6-3; D gene: TRBD2; J gene: TRBJ2-1; clone size: -; CDR3 protein: CASSYRTSYNEQFF; CDR3 DNA: TGTGCCAGCAGTTACCGGACTAGCTATAATGAGCAGTTCTTC
V gene: TRBV7-2; D gene: TRBD1; J gene: TRBJ1-5; clone size: -; CDR3 protein: CASSSGQGSGNQPQHF; CDR3 DNA: TGTGCCAGCAGCTCGGGACAGGGAAGTGGAAATCAGCCCCAGCATTTT
V gene: TRBV19; D gene: TRBD1; J gene: TRBJ1-6; clone size: -; CDR3 protein: CASSEQGPAGNSPLHF; CDR3 DNA: TGTGCCAGTAGCGAACAGGGGCCAGCGGGTAATTCACCCCTCCACTTT
V gene: TRBV6-5; D gene: -; J gene: TRBJ1-6; clone size: -; CDR3 protein: CASSYVEGGSSPLHF; CDR3 DNA: TGTGCCAGCAGTTACGTCGAGGGCGGGAGCTCACCCCTCCACTTT
V gene: TRBV5-4; D gene: -; J gene: TRBJ1-4; clone size: -; CDR3 protein: CASSFSNEKLFF; CDR3 DNA: TGTGCCAGCAGCTTCTCTAATGAAAAACTGTTTTTT
V gene: TRBV5-4; D gene: -; J gene: TRBJ2-7; clone size: few; CDR3 protein: CASSLGGAIDEQYF; CDR3 DNA: TGTGCCAGCAGCTTGGGTGGGGCAATTGACGAGCAGTACTTC
V gene: TRBV11-2; D gene: -; J gene: TRBJ1-3; clone size: -; CDR3 protein: CASSLRDRGSIGNTIYF; CDR3 DNA: TGTGCCAGCAGCCTCCGGGATCGTGGGTCTATTGGAAACACCATATATTTT
V gene: TRBV30; D gene: TRBD1; J gene: TRBJ1-3; clone size: -; CDR3 protein: CAWGGGSSGNTIYF; CDR3 DNA: TGTGCCTGGGGAGGGGGCTCCTCTGGAAACACCATATATTTT
V gene: TRBV9; D gene: -; J gene: TRBJ1-5; clone size: -; CDR3 protein: CASSISPGRGQPQHF; CDR3 DNA: TGTGCCAGCAGCATATCCCCAGGGAGGGGTCAGCCCCAGCATTTT
V gene: TRBV12-5; D gene: TRBD1; J gene: TRBJ1-2; clone size: -; CDR3 protein: CASGLVPGQGTGGYTF; CDR3 DNA: TGTGCTAGTGGTTTGGTTCCGGGACAGGGGACGGGAGGCTACACCTTC
V gene: TRBV10-1; D gene: -; J gene: TRBJ2-3; clone size: -; CDR3 protein: CASSESPTVGTDTQYF; CDR3 DNA: TGCGCCAGCAGTGAGTCGCCCACCGTAGGCACAGATACGCAGTATTTT
V gene: TRBV3-1/TRBV3-2; D gene: TRBD2; J gene: TRBJ2-1; clone size: many; CDR3 protein: CASSPGTSVGNEQFF; CDR3 DNA: TGTGCCAGCAGCCCCGGGACTAGCGTCGGCAATGAGCAGTTCTTC
V gene: TRBV30; D gene: -; J gene: TRBJ2-1; clone size: -; CDR3 protein: CACAERSSYNEQFF; CDR3 DNA: TGTGCCTGTGCGGAGAGGAGCTCCTACAATGAGCAGTTCTTC
V gene: TRBV18; D gene: -; J gene: TRBJ1-1; clone size: -; CDR3 protein: CASSPPRGMNTEAFF; CDR3 DNA: TGTGCCAGCTCACCCCCCCGGGGTATGAACACTGAAGCTTTCTTT
V gene: TRBV12-3/TRBV12-4; D gene: -; J gene: TRBJ1-2; clone size: -; CDR3 protein: CASSFSGSYTF; CDR3 DNA: TGTGCCAGCAGTTTCTCCGGTAGCTACACCTTC
V gene: TRBV27; D gene: TRBD2; J gene: TRBJ2-2; clone size: -; CDR3 protein: CASSRGLAGGGWTGELFF; CDR3 DNA: TGTGCCAGCAGCCGGGGACTAGCGGGAGGAGGTTGGACCGGGGAGCTGTTTTTT
V gene: TRBV7-8; D gene: -; J gene: TRBJ1-3; clone size: -; CDR3 protein: CASSLEGGPWSGNTIYF; CDR3 DNA: TGTGCCAGCAGCTTAGAAGGAGGGCCGTGGTCTGGAAACACCATATATTTT
V gene: TRBV2; D gene: -; J gene: TRBJ2-1; clone size: -; CDR3 protein: CASKPGSSYNEQFF; CDR3 DNA: TGTGCCAGCAAACCGGGGAGCTCCTACAATGAGCAGTTCTTC
V gene: TRBV7-2; D gene: TRBD2; J gene: TRBJ2-3; clone size: -; CDR3 protein: CASSLVMTGGPQYF; CDR3 DNA: TGTGCCAGCAGCTTAGTAATGACGGGAGGGCCTCAGTATTTT
V gene: TRBV28; D gene: TRBD1; J gene: TRBJ1-2; clone size: -; CDR3 protein: CASTLQGNYGYTF; CDR3 DNA: TGTGCCAGCACCCTACAGGGGAACTATGGCTACACCTTC
V gene: TRBV27; D gene: TRBD2; J gene: TRBJ2-7; clone size: -; CDR3 protein: CASIKGGTSGRSEQYF; CDR3 DNA: TGTGCCAGCATCAAAGGAGGGACTAGCGGGAGAAGCGAGCAGTACTTC
V gene: TRBV27; D gene: -; J gene: TRBJ1-6; clone size: -; CDR3 protein: CASSLGSNSPLHF; CDR3 DNA: TGTGCCAGCAGTTTAGGCAGTAATTCACCCCTCCACTTT
V gene: TRBV15; D gene: TRBD2; J gene: TRBJ2-5; clone size: once; CDR3 protein: CATGLAGQETQYF; CDR3 DNA: TGTGCCACCGGACTAGCGGGACAAGAGACCCAGTACTTC
V gene: TRBV7-9; D gene: TRBD1; J gene: TRBJ2-5; clone size: -; CDR3 protein: CASSLGTGGQETQYF; CDR3 DNA: TGTGCCAGCAGCTTAGGGACAGGGGGACAAGAGACCCAGTACTTC
V gene: TRBV5-1; D gene: TRBD2; J gene: TRBJ2-2; clone size: few; CDR3 protein: CASGPGLGDTGELFF; CDR3 DNA: TGCGCCAGCGGCCCGGGACTAGGCGACACCGGGGAGCTGTTTTTT
V gene: TRBV5-8; D gene: -; J gene: TRBJ1-2; clone size: few; CDR3 protein: CASSLDDTYGYTF; CDR3 DNA: TGTGCCAGCAGCTTAGATGACACCTATGGCTACACCTTC
V gene: TRBV19; D gene: -; J gene: TRBJ2-1; clone size: -; CDR3 protein: CASSTYNEQFF; CDR3 DNA: TGTGCCAGTAGTACGTACAATGAGCAGTTCTTC
V gene: TRBV27; D gene: -; J gene: TRBJ1-2; clone size: -; CDR3 protein: CASRKTENYGYTF; CDR3 DNA: TGTGCCAGCAGGAAGACAGAGAACTATGGCTACACCTTC
V gene: TRBV11-2; D gene: TRBD1; J gene: TRBJ1-6; clone size: -; CDR3 protein: CASSTDRVSSPLHF; CDR3 DNA: TGTGCCAGCAGCACAGACAGGGTTTCTTCACCCCTCCACTTT
V gene: TRBV27; D gene: -; J gene: TRBJ2-1; clone size: once; CDR3 protein: CASSLRDSWDEQFF; CDR3 DNA: TGTGCCAGCAGTTTAAGGGACTCGTGGGATGAGCAGTTCTTC
V gene: TRBV4-3; D gene: -; J gene: TRBJ2-3; clone size: -; CDR3 protein: CASSQRRGEPLDTQYF; CDR3 DNA: TGCGCCAGCAGCCAAAGGCGTGGGGAGCCCCTTGATACGCAGTATTTT
V gene: TRBV2; D gene: -; J gene: TRBJ2-5; clone size: -; CDR3 protein: CASSDRTRVGKTQYF; CDR3 DNA: TGTGCCAGCAGTGATAGGACACGGGTGGGAAAGACCCAGTACTTC
V gene: TRBV6-2/TRBV6-3; D gene: -; J gene: TRBJ1-5; clone size: -; CDR3 protein: CASSSFLRVSNQPQHF; CDR3 DNA: TGTGCCAGCAGTTCCTTTCTCAGGGTATCCAATCAGCCCCAGCATTTT